The present T cell receptor (beta chain) was sequenced within a study of CD8+ T cells in alopecia areata. The wider study: Tofacitinib exposure lasted 6 to 18 months, followed by 6 months off drug. Study observations and caveats: With tofacitinib ongoing, many expanded lesional clones persisted in both scalp and blood.

Treatment reported: oral pan-JAK inhibitor, 5-10 mg twice daily. Of note for this clone: Its specificity is unknown.

After isolation, RNA underwent reverse transcription to generate cDNA as the sequencing template. Clones were sequenced by immunoSEQ multiplex PCR, and TCRdb holds only the in-frame ones, with some missing. The sample holds more than 110,000 clones, about 59% seen once. This TCR was sampled from a human donor with alopecia areata. The sequenced sample was CD8+ T cells sorted from blood, obtained at week 4, from a patient treated with tofacitinib.

CDR3 in amino acids: CASSVTVTQETQYF. CDR3 nucleotides: TGCGCCAGCAGCGTTACAGTGACACAAGAGACCCAGTACTTC. V usage is TRBV5-1 and J usage is TRBJ2-5; unclear D gene. In germline, CDR1 is SGHRS, CDR2 YFSETQ. V lost 4 bases and J lost 2, with 12 bases in between. CDR3 length: 14 residues.